The 26 T cell receptor beta chains presented below share a single source sample, sequenced in a study of blood T cell repertoires in COVID-19. Clones were read by immunoSEQ multiplex PCR, and TCRdb kept only the in-frame ones, dropping some. This table holds hundreds of thousands of clones, around 89% found once. Source material: PBMCs or T cells enriched from blood (not recorded which). Receptors were obtained from a man aged 30 to 45 who had recovered from COVID-19.

V gene TRBV11-2 combines with J gene TRBJ1-1; possibly TRBD1 for D (5 bases). Per germline, CDR1 SGHAT and CDR2 FQNNGV. This CDR3 comprises 14 residues. The ends were cut back, 3 bases at V and 4 bases at J, with 12 bases in the middle. CDR3: CASSFGGVGTEAFF. For the CDR3, the DNA is TGTGCCAGCAGCTTCGGAGGGGTGGGCACTGAAGCTTTCTTT.

This chain joins TRBV12-5 and TRBJ2-7; D might be TRBD1 (6 bases). V dropped 1 base and J dropped 1 base, with 11 bases sitting between them. Germline-derived CDR1 and CDR2 are LGHNT and FRNRAP. This CDR3 spans 15 amino acids. CDR3 in amino acids: CASGLAGTSSYEQYF. The CDR3 bases are TGTGCTAGTGGTTTGGCCGGGACATCTTCCTACGAGCAGTACTTC.

The rearrangement joins TRBV28 to TRBJ2-5; tentatively, D is TRBD1 (5 bases). Trimming left V 7 bases short and J 5 bases short, with 11 bases between. The CDR3 runs 12 residues. The germline gives CDR1 MDHEN, CDR2 SYDVKM. The CDR3 bases are TGTGCCAGCACCCAGGGTAGGGAGACCCAGTACTTC. The encoded protein is CASTQGRETQYF.

The chain employs TRBV18 and TRBJ1-5; tentatively, D is TRBD1 (5 bases). Per germline, CDR1 KGHSH and CDR2 LQKENI. The CDR3 extends over 15 amino acids. V was cut by 3 bases and J by 0 bases, with 9 bases left in between. The CDR3 DNA sequence: TGTGCCAGCTCACCGTCAGACAGTAGCAATCAGCCCCAGCATTTT. As protein: CASSPSDSSNQPQHF. Full variable domain (rest looked up from reference TRBV18 and TRBJ1-5): NAGVMQNPRHLVRRRGQEARLRCSPMKGHSHVYWYRQLPEEGLKFMVYLQKENIIDESGMPKERFSAEFPKEGPSILRIQQVVRGDSAAYFCASSPSDSSNQPQHFGDGTRLSIL.

This clone has just one count. The chain uses TRBV6-5 and TRBJ2-7; no clear D. The CDR3 sequence is 14 residues long. Germline assignment: CDR1 MNHEY and CDR2 SVGAGI. V dropped 8 bases and J dropped 0 bases, with 14 bases sitting between them. Here the CDR3 DNA reads TGTGCCAGCTCCGCGGTGGTAAGCTCCTACGAGCAGTACTTC. Its protein is CASSAVVSSYEQYF.

The chain couples TRBV27 to TRBJ2-7; 12 bases match TRBD1. The V gene's germline CDR1 is MNHEY and CDR2 SMNVEV (reference sequence). V shed 5 bases, J shed 0 bases, and the junction held 5 bases outside the gene matches. The CDR3 consists of 16 residues. CDR3 DNA sequence: TGTGCCAGCAGTCCCGGGACAGGGGGCTTCTCCTACGAGCAGTACTTC. This translates into CASSPGTGGFSYEQYF.

This clone was recorded once. The V and J genes are TRBV28 and TRBJ2-3; 14 bases line up with TRBD2. The CDR3 runs to 16 residues. CDR1 and CDR2 (germline): MDHEN, SYDVKM. After removal of 2 bases from V and 4 bases from J, the junction contained 2 bases not matched to a gene. The CDR3 sequence is CASSLRGLAGADTQYF. DNA of the CDR3: TGTGCCAGCAGTTTAAGGGGACTAGCGGGAGCAGATACGCAGTATTTT.

In its sample, this clone was seen once. The chain couples TRBV18 to TRBJ2-3; 9 positions match TRBD1. Germline V gene data show CDR1 as KGHSH and CDR2 as LQKENI. J gave up 4 bases and V 4 bases, and 6 bases lay outside the gene matches. The CDR3 contains 15 residues. In nucleotides, the CDR3 is TGTGCCAGCTCACTGGGACAGGGAGGGGCAGATACGCAGTATTTT. It is translated as CASSLGQGGADTQYF.

The chain is built from TRBV4-1 and TRBJ2-6; a possible D gene is TRBD1 (5 bases). The V end was cut by 2 bases, the J end by 5 bases, with 10 bases between. Looked up from germline, CDR1 is MGHRA and CDR2 is YSYEKL. This CDR3 has 15 residues. The CDR3: CASSQQGAWANVLTF. The CDR3 nucleotides read TGCGCCAGCAGCCAACAGGGTGCCTGGGCCAACGTCCTGACTTTC.

The CDR3 DNA reads TGTGCCAGCAGCTTGAATCTTTTTGTTGAAAGGACTAGCGGTCCCTACGAGCAGTACTTC. Translating gives CASSLNLFVERTSGPYEQYF. This chain connects TRBV5-8 to TRBJ2-7; 10 nucleotides line up with TRBD2. CDR3 length: 20 residues. CDR1 is SGHTS, CDR2 YDEGEE, per germline. The V segment lost 1 base and the J segment 2 bases; nucleotides outside the gene matches: 18.

V is TRBV27 and J is TRBJ2-1; 10 bases map to TRBD2. The V gene's germline CDR1 is MNHEY and CDR2 SMNVEV (reference sequence). Trimming cost V 0 bases and J 4 bases; bases outside gene matches: 3. This CDR3 has 16 residues. CDR3 sequence reads: CASSLSASGSYNEQFF. The CDR3 DNA sequence: TGTGCCAGCAGTTTATCGGCTAGCGGGAGTTACAATGAGCAGTTCTTC.

The chain links TRBV27 to TRBJ1-2; D may be TRBD1 (5 bases). The germline gives CDR1 MNHEY, CDR2 SMNVEV (reference sequence). The CDR3 spans 12 residues. Trimming took 5 bases from V and 5 from J, leaving 9 bases between them. CDR3 loop: CASSEQGYGYTF. CDR3 sequence (DNA): TGTGCCAGCAGTGAGCAGGGTTATGGCTACACCTTC.

This clone occurred once. The chain recombines TRBV6-5 with TRBJ2-7; tentative D call: TRBD1 (5 bases). In germline, CDR1 is MNHEY, CDR2 SVGAGI. V was trimmed by 5 bases and J by 4 bases, leaving 12 bases between them. The CDR3 covers 13 residues. CDR3 region: CASSKYQGYEQYF. The CDR3 nucleotides are TGTGCCAGCAGTAAATACCAGGGTTACGAGCAGTACTTC.

This chain joins TRBV6-5 and TRBJ1-1; unclear D gene. Trimming left V 5 bases short and J 1 base short, with 14 bases between. Germline values: CDR1 MNHEY, CDR2 SVGAGI. This CDR3 is built from 15 residues. CDR3 sequence reads: CASSPSDGGNTEAFF. CDR3 coding DNA: TGTGCCAGCAGTCCGTCGGACGGAGGGAACACTGAAGCTTTCTTT.

The rearrangement uses TRBV4-1 and TRBJ1-2; 8 bases map to TRBD1. This CDR3 is built from 16 residues. CDR1 and CDR2 from the germline V gene are MGHRA and YSYEKL. With 0 bases clipped from V and 8 bases from J, the junction kept 11 bases outside the gene matches. For the CDR3, the DNA is TGCGCCAGCAGCCAAGATGGATTGGACAGGGCGGACGGCTACACCTTC. This codes for CASSQDGLDRADGYTF.

Regarding this clone: The identical CDR3 is also encoded by other nucleotide sequences in the sample. V usage is TRBV28 and J usage is TRBJ1-2; the D is unclear. V was trimmed by 2 bases and J by 4 bases, leaving 5 bases between them. Germline CDR1 and CDR2: MDHEN and SYDVKM. The CDR3 is made up of 12 amino acids. This CDR3 reads CASSLGSYGYTF. In DNA form, the CDR3 reads TGTGCCAGCAGTTTAGGTAGCTATGGCTACACCTTC.

The genes are TRBV14 and TRBJ2-7, with TRBD1 matching over 7 bases. Per germline, CDR1 SGHDN and CDR2 FVKESK. The CDR3 loop spans 16 amino acids. With V trimmed by 4 bases and J by 7 bases, 16 bases remained unmatched. The CDR3 DNA sequence: TGTGCCAGCAGCCTAAGAAGGACCTTGGGACAGACAGAGCAGTACTTC. Protein sequence: CASSLRRTLGQTEQYF.

This sequence joins TRBV28 and TRBJ2-1; D is unclear. The V gene lost 6 bases and the J gene lost 5 bases, with 5 bases spanning the gap. Germline-derived CDR1 and CDR2 are MDHEN and SYDVKM. This CDR3 is 11 amino acids long. CDR3 amino acids: CASRRNNEQFF. CDR3 nucleotides: TGTGCCAGCAGGCGGAACAATGAGCAGTTCTTC.

This chain connects TRBV24-1 to TRBJ1-5, with D unresolved. CDR3 size: 13 residues. Germline V gene data show CDR1 as KGHDR and CDR2 as SFDVKD. The V gene lost 1 base and the J gene lost 6 bases, with 6 bases spanning the gap. Here the CDR3 reads CATSDFTGQPQHF. The DNA for the CDR3 is TGTGCCACCAGTGATTTTACGGGTCAGCCCCAGCATTTT.

V gene TRBV4-1 combines with J gene TRBJ1-1; no definite D call. The CDR3 is 15 residues long. The V end lost 3 bases, the J end lost 1 base, and 12 bases lay between the germline ends. Germline CDR1 and CDR2: MGHRA and YSYEKL. The CDR3 loop is CASSHHEGSNTEAFF. The CDR3 nucleotides read TGCGCCAGCAGCCACCACGAGGGATCGAACACTGAAGCTTTCTTT.

The gene calls are TRBV6-4 and TRBJ2-1, with TRBD2 as a possible D gene (6 bases). The CDR3 covers 15 residues. The germline V gene has CDR1 MRHNA and CDR2 SNTAGT. Between the trimmed V and J ends, which lost 5 bases and 3 bases, there was a span of 14 bases. The CDR3 DNA sequence: TGTGCCAGCAGTCCCATTGGGACTTTCTACAATGAGCAGTTCTTC. Translated, it gives CASSPIGTFYNEQFF.

This clone turned up a few times. This sequence joins TRBV27 and TRBJ1-3; a possible D gene is TRBD1 (6 bases). Trimming shortened V by 6 bases and J by 0 bases, and 12 bases separated the two germline ends. Germline V gene sequence: CDR1 MNHEY, CDR2 SMNVEV (reference sequence). CDR3 length equals 15 residues. CDR3 DNA sequence: TGTGCCAGCAGCCGGAACAGGGACTCTGGAAACACCATATATTTT. Translating gives CASSRNRDSGNTIYF.

V usage is TRBV27 and J usage is TRBJ2-5; the match to TRBD2 covers 14 bases. Germline V CDR1 and CDR2: MNHEY, SMNVEV (reference sequence). Losses at the gene ends were 7 bases for V and 4 bases for J; bases not matched to a gene: 11. The CDR3 length is 17 residues. The CDR3, as DNA: TGTGCCAGCACCGGAGGGACTAGCGGGAGATTTGGAGAGACCCAGTACTTC. Translated: CASTGGTSGRFGETQYF.

The V call is TRBV28, the J call TRBJ2-7; 7 nucleotides align to TRBD2. CDR3 length: 17 amino acids. Looked up from germline, CDR1 is MDHEN and CDR2 is SYDVKM. J lost 3 bases, V lost 1 base, and 12 bases had no gene match. CDR3 protein: CASSLFLGLAVLYEQYF. CDR3 coding DNA: TGTGCCAGCAGTTTATTCCTGGGGCTAGCGGTCCTCTACGAGCAGTACTTC.

The chain joins TRBV7-6 to TRBJ2-2; maybe TRBD2 (6 bases). V gave up 5 bases and J gave up 4 bases, with 11 bases separating them. Germline CDR1 SGHVS, CDR2 FNYEAQ. The CDR3 extends over 14 amino acids. The CDR3 here is CASSPRELTGELFF. Here the CDR3 DNA reads TGTGCCAGCAGCCCTCGGGAGCTCACCGGGGAGCTGTTTTTT.

This clone was seen once. The CDR3 reads CASSYSDSPGNTIYF. CDR3 DNA sequence: TGTGCCAGCAGCTACTCCGACAGTCCGGGTAACACCATATATTTT. The gene calls are TRBV14 and TRBJ1-3; tentative D call: TRBD1 (5 bases). Germline V gene sequence: CDR1 SGHDN, CDR2 FVKESK. With 5 bases removed from V and 7 bases from J, the gap between germline ends came to 18 bases. This CDR3 comprises 15 residues.